What follows are 10 T cell receptor beta chains derived from one specimen sequenced in a study of blood T cell repertoires in COVID-19. Sequenced by immunoSEQ multiplex PCR; TCRdb stores in-frame clones only, minus some. The sample records about 220,000 clones, 80% being singletons. The sequencing input was peripheral blood. The receptors derive from a woman aged 65 to 85 with acute or convalescent COVID-19.

The chain links TRBV19 to TRBJ1-4; 8 nucleotides line up with TRBD1. This CDR3 has 13 amino acids. V gave up 7 bases and J gave up 8 bases; unmatched junction bases: 6. Germline loops: CDR1 LNHDA, CDR2 SQIVND (reference sequence). CDR3 DNA: TGTGCCAGTAAGAACTACAGGGGGGAAAAACTGTTTTTT. Translation: CASKNYRGEKLFF.

V usage is TRBV6-6 and J usage is TRBJ2-3, with 11 nucleotides matching TRBD2. The J segment lost 4 bases and the V segment lost 9 bases, leaving 3 bases of the junction unmatched. The CDR3 covers 13 residues. CDR1 is MNHNY and CDR2 is SVGAGI in the germline V gene (reference sequence). CDR3 DNA sequence: TGTGCCAGTAGCGGGGGGGCCCCAGATACGCAGTATTTT. It translates to CASSGGAPDTQYF.

This clone occurred once. The gene calls are TRBV12-5 and TRBJ1-2, with TRBD1 matching over 11 bases. The CDR3 is 17 residues long. Trimming removed 1 base from V and 3 bases from J; junction bases left unmatched: 7. CDR1 and CDR2 from the germline V gene are LGHNT and FRNRAP. In DNA form, the CDR3 reads TGTGCTAGTGGTTTGGGAGGACAGGGGGCGCTTTACTATGGCTACACCTTC. Translating it yields CASGLGGQGALYYGYTF.

In DNA, the CDR3 is TGTGCCAGCAGTTACGGACCTGGACAGAAGAACACTGAAGCTTTCTTT. Protein: CASSYGPGQKNTEAFF. This chain joins TRBV6-5 and TRBJ1-1, with a weak D call TRBD1 (6 bases). CDR1 is MNHEY and CDR2 is SVGAGI in the germline V gene. The V gene lost 2 bases and the J gene lost 1 base, with 14 bases spanning the gap. CDR3 length: 16 amino acids.

This chain links TRBV12-5 with TRBJ1-1; TRBD1 might be the D (5 bases). V lost 11 bases and J 0 bases, leaving 13 bases between the germline ends. Germline CDR1 and CDR2: LGHNT and FRNRAP. The CDR3 is 13 amino acids. The CDR3: CAAQGAMNTEAFF. For the CDR3, the DNA is TGTGCTGCCCAAGGGGCAATGAACACTGAAGCTTTCTTT. The whole variable domain, filled in from reference TRBV12-5 and TRBJ1-1, reads DARVTQTPRHKVTEMGQEVTMRCQPILGHNTVFWYRQTMMQGLELLAYFRNRAPLDDSGMPKDRFSAEMPDATLATLKIQPSEPRDSAVYFCAAQGAMNTEAFFGQGTRLTVV.

This clone appeared once. The rearrangement uses TRBV5-1 and TRBJ2-4; no definite D call. The V end was cut by 0 bases, the J end by 3 bases, with 19 bases between. Germline V CDR1 and CDR2: SGHRS, YFSETQ. The CDR3 extends over 18 amino acids. The CDR3 DNA sequence: TGCGCCAGCAGCTTGGCCTATTCTACAGACAAGAGCAAAAACATTCAGTACTTC. It is translated as CASSLAYSTDKSKNIQYF.

The V gene is TRBV5-4, the J gene TRBJ2-7; 14 nucleotides align to TRBD2. Looked up from germline, CDR1 is SGHNT and CDR2 is YYREEE (reference sequence). The CDR3 totals 16 residues. V gave up 4 bases and J gave up 0 bases; unmatched junction bases: 3. In DNA form, the CDR3 reads TGTGCCAGCAGCCGCGGGACTAGCGGGAGCTCCTACGAGCAGTACTTC. Translation: CASSRGTSGSSYEQYF.

This clone was observed once. CDR3 residues: CASSSQGDNLLEQYF. CDR3 nucleotides: TGTGCCAGCAGCTCCCAGGGGGACAACCTCCTCGAGCAGTACTTC. This chain connects TRBV11-2 to TRBJ2-7; 7 nucleotides agree with TRBD1. CDR1 is SGHAT and CDR2 is FQNNGV in the germline V gene. CDR3 length equals 15 residues. Trimming cost V 4 bases and J 6 bases; bases outside gene matches: 12. Together with reference TRBV11-2 and TRBJ2-7, the CDR3 gives the full variable domain: EAGVAQSPRYKIIEKRQSVAFWCNPISGHATLYWYQQILGQGPKLLIQFQNNGVVDDSQLPKDRFSAERLKGVDSTLKIQPAKLEDSAVYLCASSSQGDNLLEQYFGPGTRLTVT.

The J gene is TRBJ2-5, the V gene TRBV24-1, with TRBD1 identical over 10 bases. Per the germline V gene, CDR1 is KGHDR and CDR2 is SFDVKD. The CDR3 totals 13 residues. V dropped 9 bases and J dropped 4; count of bases not matched to a gene: 4. CDR3 nucleotide sequence: TGTGCCACCGGGACAGGGGTTTCAGAGACCCAGTACTTC. As protein: CATGTGVSETQYF.

As concerns this clone: Other DNA sequences in the sample encode the same CDR3. The rearrangement links TRBV6-5 to TRBJ2-2; D call uncertain. Germline V gene sequence: CDR1 MNHEY, CDR2 SVGAGI. V lost 5 bases and J lost 0, with 4 bases in between. The CDR3 covers 13 residues. CDR3 region: CASSRTNTGELFF. The CDR3 coding sequence is TGTGCCAGCAGTCGTACGAACACCGGGGAGCTGTTTTTT.